This is a list of T cell receptor beta chains from one sample in a study of T-cell reconstitution after alpha-beta-depleted transplantation in children. Via MiXCR, TCRdb re-called the PCR reads, giving one row per CDR3 protein. The repertoire includes 400,000 to 450,000 distinct CDR3 sequences, over 40% of them detected once, and 27% sits in the top ten. Sequenced here: PBMCs, sampled before TCRalphabeta/CD19-depleted stem cell transplant. These receptors all stem from a girl aged 2 to 10 with aplastic anemia, due to receive a stem cell transplant. Each CDR3 is given with its conserved first and last residue. A D gene is named only where the DNA matches it firmly. Only some rows state a clone size, as once, few, many or a class for expanded clones.

d_call: NA
clone_size: NA
j_call: TRBJ2-1
v_call: TRBV7-2
cdr3_aa: CASSFMVDRNEQFF
cdr3_nt: TGTGCCAGCAGCTTTATGGTAGATCGGAATGAGCAGTTCTTC

d_call: NA
clone_size: few
j_call: TRBJ2-1
v_call: TRBV29-1
cdr3_aa: CSVGGRGTYNEQFF
cdr3_nt: TGCAGCGTTGGGGGAAGGGGGACCTACAATGAGCAGTTCTTC

d_call: NA
clone_size: NA
j_call: TRBJ2-3
v_call: TRBV20-1
cdr3_aa: CSAMRAGLRVTDTQYF
cdr3_nt: TGCAGTGCTATGAGGGCGGGTCTCAGGGTCACAGATACGCAGTATTTT

d_call: TRBD2
clone_size: NA
j_call: TRBJ2-7
v_call: TRBV4-2
cdr3_aa: CASSQEWRRAGGGLFEQYF
cdr3_nt: TGTGCCAGCAGCCAAGAATGGAGGCGAGCGGGAGGAGGACTGTTCGAGCAGTACTTC

d_call: NA
clone_size: NA
j_call: TRBJ1-3
v_call: TRBV20-1
cdr3_aa: CSARDRLLDTIYF
cdr3_nt: TGCAGTGCTAGAGATCGACTACTAGACACCATATATTTT

d_call: TRBD1
clone_size: NA
j_call: TRBJ1-4
v_call: TRBV2
cdr3_aa: CASSETGGNEKLFF
cdr3_nt: TGTGCCAGCAGCGAGACAGGGGGAAATGAAAAACTGTTTTTT

d_call: TRBD2
clone_size: NA
j_call: TRBJ2-7
v_call: TRBV5-1
cdr3_aa: CASSAAGTSVSYEQYF
cdr3_nt: TGCGCCAGCAGCGCCGCCGGGACTAGCGTTTCCTACGAGCAGTACTTC

d_call: NA
clone_size: NA
j_call: TRBJ2-7
v_call: TRBV7-6
cdr3_aa: CASSLRPGASYEQYF
cdr3_nt: TGTGCCAGCAGCTTGCGTCCAGGGGCCTCCTACGAGCAGTACTTC

d_call: NA
clone_size: NA
j_call: TRBJ1-2
v_call: TRBV6-2/TRBV6-3
cdr3_aa: CASRTGSYGYTF
cdr3_nt: TGTGCCAGCAGAACAGGGAGCTATGGCTACACCTTC

d_call: NA
clone_size: many
j_call: TRBJ1-5
v_call: TRBV20-1
cdr3_aa: CSARESGVQPQHF
cdr3_nt: TGCAGTGCTAGAGAAAGTGGGGTTCAGCCCCAGCATTTT

d_call: TRBD1
clone_size: NA
j_call: TRBJ2-5
v_call: TRBV5-1
cdr3_aa: CASSSGPGGETQYF
cdr3_nt: TGCGCCAGCAGCTCGGGACCAGGGGGAGAGACCCAGTACTTC

d_call: NA
clone_size: NA
j_call: TRBJ1-1
v_call: TRBV7-2
cdr3_aa: CASSLLRGGYVNTEAFF
cdr3_nt: TGTGCCAGCAGCTTACTTAGGGGGGGATACGTCAACACTGAAGCTTTCTTT

d_call: TRBD2
clone_size: NA
j_call: TRBJ2-1
v_call: TRBV7-6
cdr3_aa: CASSLSAGFPDNEQFF
cdr3_nt: TGTGCCAGCAGCTTATCAGCGGGATTTCCCGACAATGAGCAGTTCTTC

d_call: NA
clone_size: many
j_call: TRBJ1-5
v_call: TRBV20-1
cdr3_aa: CSAREFPNQPQHF
cdr3_nt: TGCAGTGCTAGAGAATTCCCCAATCAGCCCCAGCATTTT

d_call: TRBD2
clone_size: NA
j_call: TRBJ2-3
v_call: TRBV7-2
cdr3_aa: CASSFGLGSDTQYF
cdr3_nt: TGTGCCAGCAGCTTCGGACTAGGTTCGGATACGCAGTATTTT

d_call: TRBD2
clone_size: many
j_call: TRBJ2-7
v_call: TRBV28
cdr3_aa: CASSVLAGAYEQYF
cdr3_nt: TGTGCCAGCAGTGTGCTAGCGGGAGCCTACGAGCAGTACTTC

d_call: NA
clone_size: NA
j_call: TRBJ2-7
v_call: TRBV11-2
cdr3_aa: CASSSTTYEQYF
cdr3_nt: TGTGCCAGCAGCTCCACGACCTACGAGCAGTACTTC

d_call: NA
clone_size: many
j_call: TRBJ2-7
v_call: TRBV12-3/TRBV12-4
cdr3_aa: CASSLLGWDEQYF
cdr3_nt: TGTGCCAGCAGTTTACTAGGGTGGGACGAGCAGTACTTC

d_call: NA
clone_size: NA
j_call: TRBJ2-1
v_call: TRBV5-1
cdr3_aa: CASSLGQSSFNEQFF
cdr3_nt: TGCGCCAGCAGCTTGGGACAGAGCTCTTTCAATGAGCAGTTCTTC

d_call: TRBD2
clone_size: NA
j_call: TRBJ2-5
v_call: TRBV27
cdr3_aa: CASSLGSGRLETQYF
cdr3_nt: TGTGCCAGCAGTTTAGGTAGCGGGAGATTGGAGACCCAGTACTTC

d_call: NA
clone_size: few
j_call: TRBJ2-1
v_call: TRBV5-1
cdr3_aa: CASSPGGSALFQDNEQFF
cdr3_nt: TGCGCCAGCAGCCCGGGTGGCTCAGCGCTTTTCCAAGACAATGAGCAGTTCTTC

d_call: NA
clone_size: NA
j_call: TRBJ1-6
v_call: TRBV18
cdr3_aa: CASSQSDAPSTPLHF
cdr3_nt: TGTGCCAGCTCACAGTCGGACGCCCCGTCGACACCCCTCCACTTT

d_call: TRBD1
clone_size: NA
j_call: TRBJ1-5
v_call: TRBV30
cdr3_aa: CAWNRQGLNQPQHF
cdr3_nt: TGTGCCTGGAATAGACAGGGTCTCAATCAGCCCCAGCATTTT

d_call: TRBD2
clone_size: NA
j_call: TRBJ2-2
v_call: TRBV20-1
cdr3_aa: CSAPNTLSGRGTGELFF
cdr3_nt: TGCAGTGCTCCGAACACACTAAGCGGGAGGGGTACCGGGGAGCTGTTTTTT

d_call: NA
clone_size: few
j_call: TRBJ2-7
v_call: TRBV5-6
cdr3_aa: CASSLSGTFYEQYF
cdr3_nt: TGTGCCAGCAGCTTGTCTGGGACCTTCTACGAGCAGTACTTC

d_call: NA
clone_size: NA
j_call: TRBJ1-2
v_call: TRBV6-1
cdr3_aa: CASREVLGLYGYTF
cdr3_nt: TGTGCCAGCAGGGAGGTCCTTGGTCTGTATGGCTACACCTTC

d_call: TRBD1
clone_size: many
j_call: TRBJ2-2
v_call: TRBV6-5
cdr3_aa: CASSRTGGTGELFF
cdr3_nt: TGTGCCAGCAGTAGGACAGGGGGGACCGGGGAGCTGTTTTTT

d_call: TRBD2
clone_size: NA
j_call: TRBJ2-6
v_call: TRBV2
cdr3_aa: CASTPGGTTNVLTF
cdr3_nt: TGTGCCAGCACACCGGGAGGGACGACCAACGTCCTGACTTTC

d_call: NA
clone_size: NA
j_call: TRBJ2-3
v_call: TRBV5-1
cdr3_aa: CASSLAGRVGDTQYF
cdr3_nt: TGCGCCAGCAGCTTGGCCGGACGGGTGGGAGATACGCAGTATTTT

d_call: NA
clone_size: NA
j_call: TRBJ2-3
v_call: TRBV21-1
cdr3_aa: CASTLQMGTQYF
cdr3_nt: TGTGCCAGCACCCTCCAAATGGGTACGCAGTATTTT

d_call: NA
clone_size: many
j_call: TRBJ2-1
v_call: TRBV3-1
cdr3_aa: CASSRETGLLGYEQFF
cdr3_nt: TGTGCCAGCAGCCGGGAGACTGGACTATTAGGCTACGAGCAGTTCTTC

d_call: TRBD2
clone_size: once
j_call: TRBJ2-1
v_call: TRBV28
cdr3_aa: CASSFASGGPKILNEEFF
cdr3_nt: TGTGCCAGCAGTTTCGCTAGCGGGGGTCCGAAGATCCTCAATGAGGAGTTCTTC

d_call: NA
clone_size: NA
j_call: TRBJ2-1
v_call: TRBV5-6
cdr3_aa: CASSSDRDISYNEQFF
cdr3_nt: TGTGCCAGCAGCTCCGACCGAGACATCTCCTACAATGAGCAGTTCTTC

d_call: NA
clone_size: NA
j_call: TRBJ2-5
v_call: TRBV18
cdr3_aa: CASSPRVAETQYF
cdr3_nt: TGTGCCAGCTCACCAAGGGTCGCGGAGACCCAGTACTTC

d_call: NA
clone_size: NA
j_call: TRBJ2-7
v_call: TRBV9
cdr3_aa: CASSVGGLGEQYF
cdr3_nt: TGTGCCAGCAGCGTAGGGGGGCTAGGCGAGCAGTACTTC

d_call: TRBD2
clone_size: NA
j_call: TRBJ2-7
v_call: TRBV7-2
cdr3_aa: CASSLDKASGGREQYF
cdr3_nt: TGTGCCAGCAGCTTAGATAAGGCTAGCGGGGGGCGCGAGCAGTACTTC

d_call: TRBD2
clone_size: once
j_call: TRBJ2-1
v_call: TRBV7-6
cdr3_aa: CASSGISGTYNEQFF
cdr3_nt: TGTGCCAGCAGCGGTATTAGCGGGACATACAATGAGCAGTTCTTC

d_call: TRBD2
clone_size: NA
j_call: TRBJ2-7
v_call: TRBV6-5
cdr3_aa: CVSSSGTSAYEQYF
cdr3_nt: TGTGTCAGCAGTTCCGGGACTAGCGCCTACGAGCAGTACTTC

d_call: TRBD2
clone_size: NA
j_call: TRBJ2-1
v_call: TRBV20-1
cdr3_aa: CSARGGVGRAVGEQFF
cdr3_nt: TGCAGTGCTAGAGGTGGGGTGGGGAGGGCCGTAGGCGAGCAGTTCTTC

d_call: NA
clone_size: NA
j_call: TRBJ2-1
v_call: TRBV10-3
cdr3_aa: CAIRVRRSYNEQFF
cdr3_nt: TGTGCCATCAGGGTGCGGAGATCCTACAATGAGCAGTTCTTC

d_call: TRBD2
clone_size: NA
j_call: TRBJ2-4
v_call: TRBV9
cdr3_aa: CASSVAGGSRNIQYF
cdr3_nt: TGTGCCAGCAGCGTAGCAGGCGGGAGTAGAAACATTCAGTACTTC

d_call: TRBD2
clone_size: NA
j_call: TRBJ2-5
v_call: TRBV29-1
cdr3_aa: CSVEDRRGGQETQYF
cdr3_nt: TGCAGCGTTGAAGATAGGCGGGGGGGGCAAGAGACCCAGTACTTC

d_call: NA
clone_size: few
j_call: TRBJ2-7
v_call: TRBV6-5
cdr3_aa: CASSYSRLRPTKGLEQYF
cdr3_nt: TGTGCCAGCAGTTACTCCCGGCTGCGGCCAACAAAGGGCCTCGAGCAGTACTTC

d_call: TRBD1
clone_size: few
j_call: TRBJ2-7
v_call: TRBV4-1
cdr3_aa: CASSQEDRTSSYEQYF
cdr3_nt: TGCGCCAGCAGCCAGGAGGACAGGACCTCCTCCTACGAGCAGTACTTC

d_call: NA
clone_size: NA
j_call: TRBJ2-5
v_call: TRBV7-8
cdr3_aa: CASSLTGSRETQYF
cdr3_nt: TGTGCCAGCAGCTTAACCGGGAGCCGAGAGACCCAGTACTTC

d_call: TRBD1
clone_size: many
j_call: TRBJ1-2
v_call: TRBV7-8
cdr3_aa: CASSLAKTPGTGDYGYTF
cdr3_nt: TGTGCCAGCAGCTTAGCGAAGACTCCCGGGACAGGGGACTATGGCTACACCTTC

d_call: NA
clone_size: many
j_call: TRBJ1-1
v_call: TRBV12-3/TRBV12-4
cdr3_aa: CASSFRVSKNTEAFF
cdr3_nt: TGTGCCAGCAGTTTTCGGGTGAGCAAGAACACTGAAGCTTTCTTT

d_call: TRBD2
clone_size: NA
j_call: TRBJ2-1
v_call: TRBV29-1
cdr3_aa: CSVLAGGPGNEQFF
cdr3_nt: TGCAGCGTTCTAGCGGGAGGGCCAGGGAATGAGCAGTTCTTC

d_call: NA
clone_size: NA
j_call: TRBJ1-4
v_call: TRBV12-3/TRBV12-4
cdr3_aa: CASSLRGIYEKLFF
cdr3_nt: TGTGCCAGCAGTTTAAGAGGGATTTATGAAAAACTGTTTTTT

d_call: NA
clone_size: few
j_call: TRBJ1-1
v_call: TRBV15
cdr3_aa: CATRLSGTVNTEAFF
cdr3_nt: TGTGCCACCAGGCTCTCCGGGACGGTGAACACTGAAGCTTTCTTT

d_call: NA
clone_size: many
j_call: TRBJ2-7
v_call: TRBV12-3/TRBV12-4
cdr3_aa: CASSPLSLEQYF
cdr3_nt: TGTGCCAGCAGCCCCCTCTCTCTCGAGCAGTACTTC

d_call: NA
clone_size: few
j_call: TRBJ2-2
v_call: TRBV28
cdr3_aa: CASSFNVVRELFF
cdr3_nt: TGTGCCAGCAGTTTTAATGTCGTCCGGGAGCTGTTTTTT

d_call: NA
clone_size: NA
j_call: TRBJ2-3
v_call: TRBV19
cdr3_aa: CASTIGSGSSTDTQYF
cdr3_nt: TGTGCCAGTACCATCGGGAGCGGATCTAGCACAGATACGCAGTATTTT

d_call: TRBD1
clone_size: NA
j_call: TRBJ2-7
v_call: TRBV28
cdr3_aa: CASSSHRGLREQYF
cdr3_nt: TGTGCCAGCAGTTCCCACAGGGGGTTACGCGAGCAGTACTTC

d_call: TRBD2
clone_size: NA
j_call: TRBJ2-3
v_call: TRBV10-1
cdr3_aa: CASSDGGDGTDTQYF
cdr3_nt: TGCGCCAGCTCCGATGGGGGGGATGGTACAGATACGCAGTATTTT

d_call: NA
clone_size: once
j_call: TRBJ2-5
v_call: TRBV29-1
cdr3_aa: CSVGPSETQYF
cdr3_nt: TGCAGCGTTGGCCCCTCGGAGACCCAGTACTTC

d_call: TRBD2
clone_size: NA
j_call: TRBJ2-1
v_call: TRBV7-8
cdr3_aa: CASSSSLAGGSNEQFF
cdr3_nt: TGTGCCAGCAGCTCCTCGTTAGCGGGAGGGTCTAATGAGCAGTTCTTC

d_call: TRBD2
clone_size: NA
j_call: TRBJ2-5
v_call: TRBV5-6
cdr3_aa: CASSLFAGGRRETQYF
cdr3_nt: TGTGCCAGCAGCTTGTTCGCGGGGGGCCGACGAGAGACCCAGTACTTC

d_call: NA
clone_size: few
j_call: TRBJ2-1
v_call: TRBV5-1
cdr3_aa: CASSLEWRDEQFF
cdr3_nt: TGCGCCAGCAGCTTGGAGTGGCGGGATGAGCAGTTCTTC

d_call: NA
clone_size: NA
j_call: TRBJ1-1
v_call: TRBV7-3
cdr3_aa: CASSLGTTAEAFF
cdr3_nt: TGTGCCAGCAGCTTAGGGACTACAGCGGAAGCTTTCTTT